This TCR beta chain was observed in a study of T cell repertoires in cytomegalovirus infection. The overall study: Indications of both CMV infection and matching HLA type were provided by public TCR beta signatures.

This clonotype has only a few counts. What it binds is not known. Findings of the study overall: HLA-C-restricted CMV-specific TCR beta clonotypes were dominant in the ex vivo response. Cumulative public TCR beta family frequency identified CMV carriers with the relevant HLA.

This CDR3 region has 12 residues. V lost 8 bases and J 7 bases, leaving 17 bases between the germline ends. From germline, CDR1 is DFQATT and CDR2 SNEGSKA (reference sequence). MiXCR was run by TCRdb on the reads, yielding one entry per CDR3 protein. The sample consists of about 260,000 distinct CDR3 sequences, about an eighth of them appearing once. Source material: PBMCs. This chain connects TRBV20-1 to TRBJ1-2, with D unresolved. This receptor was identified in a human donor in good health (CMV status not recorded). Some clones in this sample may be carry-over from other donors' samples. The DNA for the CDR3 is TGCAGTCTCCACCTCCCAGGACTTGGCTACACCTTC. Its translation is CSLHLPGLGYTF.